The 26 T cell receptor beta chains below all came from one sample that was sequenced in a study of PD-1 blockade in classical Hodgkin lymphoma. Described time point: newly diagnosed, previously untreated cHL patient sample. Applied to thawed PBMCs, magnetic negative selection was the method used to isolate CD8+ T cells. Assay used: immunoSEQ multiplex PCR; TCRdb lists only in-frame clones, some missing. The sample includes approximately 9,000 clones, around 86% of them seen just once. Sequenced: CD8+ T cells from blood. These receptors originate from a human donor with classical Hodgkin lymphoma.

The gene calls are TRBV15 and TRBJ1-5; tentative D call: TRBD1 (5 bases). The CDR3 extends over 15 amino acids. CDR1 and CDR2 from the germline V gene are LNHNV and YYDKDF (reference sequence). Trimming removed 0 bases at V and 4 bases at J, with 10 bases between. CDR3 sequence: CATSRDRGVNQPQHF. The CDR3 region has the DNA TGTGCCACCAGCAGAGATCGAGGGGTTAATCAGCCCCAGCATTTT.

This chain joins TRBV6-6 and TRBJ2-5, with D tentatively TRBD1 (5 bases). Between the trimmed V and J ends, which lost 6 bases and 0 bases, there was a span of 17 bases. This CDR3 spans 16 amino acids. Looked up from germline, CDR1 is MNHNY and CDR2 is SVGAGI (reference sequence). CDR3 sequence reads: CASSHLGARNQETQYF. The CDR3 DNA sequence: TGTGCCAGCAGCCACCTTGGGGCACGGAACCAAGAGACCCAGTACTTC.

The chain has TRBV7-2 and TRBJ2-1, with D possibly being TRBD1 (7 bases). Deletions cut 5 bases from V and 7 bases from J, with 15 bases between. Germline-derived CDR1 and CDR2 are SGHTA and FQGNSA. CDR3 length: 14 residues. The CDR3 protein is CASSPFRGRNEQFF. CDR3 nucleotide sequence: TGTGCCAGCAGCCCCTTCAGGGGGAGGAATGAGCAGTTCTTC.

The J gene is TRBJ1-3, the V gene TRBV5-1; the D gene is possibly TRBD1 (5 bases). CDR3 length: 15 amino acids. In germline, CDR1 is SGHRS, CDR2 YFSETQ. Between the trimmed V and J ends, which lost 4 bases and 1 base, there was a span of 12 bases. The CDR3 loop is CASSQVGGSGNTIYF. The CDR3 coding sequence is TGCGCCAGCAGCCAAGTCGGGGGGTCTGGAAACACCATATATTTT.

V and J are TRBV29-1 and TRBJ2-1, with D perhaps TRBD2 (6 bases). The CDR3 extends over 15 amino acids. Trimming took off 4 bases at V and 5 bases at J, with 18 bases between the two ends. Germline CDR1 reads SQVTM; CDR2 reads ANQGSEA. The CDR3 region is CSVAPAGTYHNEQFF. The CDR3 DNA sequence: TGCAGCGTTGCCCCCGCCGGGACTTATCACAATGAGCAGTTCTTC.

J is TRBJ2-6 and V is TRBV30; 9 bases are a match to TRBD1. CDR3 length: 16 amino acids. Unmatched junction bases numbered 4, after V lost 2 bases and J lost 2 bases. CDR1 and CDR2 (germline): GTSNPN, SVGIG (reference sequence). The CDR3 reads CAWSLQGAPGANVLTF. DNA for the CDR3: TGTGCCTGGAGTCTACAGGGGGCTCCTGGGGCCAACGTCCTGACTTTC.

The gene calls are TRBV4-1 and TRBJ2-7; the match to TRBD1 covers 7 bases. The CDR3 is 15 amino acids. The V and J ends lost 2 bases and 3 bases, in that order; junction bases with no gene match: 7. Germline V gene data show CDR1 as MGHRA and CDR2 as YSYEKL. The CDR3 sequence: CASSQSDRTYYEQYF. CDR3 DNA: TGCGCCAGCAGCCAATCGGACAGGACTTACTACGAGCAGTACTTC.

The CDR3 nucleotides read TGTGCCAGCAGCTTAGGCACCGGGACAGAGCATCCCTCTGGGGCCAACGTCCTGACTTTC. Translation: CASSLGTGTEHPSGANVLTF. V usage is TRBV13 and J usage is TRBJ2-6; TRBD1 matches at 7 bases. This CDR3 has 20 amino acids. Germline V CDR1 and CDR2: PRHDT, FYEKMQ (reference sequence). V lost 0 bases and J lost 0; bases outside the gene matches: 11. Supplemented by reference TRBV13 and TRBJ2-6, the full variable domain reads AAGVIQSPRHLIKEKRETATLKCYPIPRHDTVYWYQQGPGQDPQFLISFYEKMQSDKGSIPDRFSAQQFSDYHSELNMSSLELGDSALYFCASSLGTGTEHPSGANVLTFGAGSRLTVL.

The chain uses TRBV11-2 and TRBJ1-5, with D possibly matching TRBD1 (6 bases). This CDR3 is built from 15 residues. V lost 5 bases and J 4 bases, leaving 15 bases between the germline ends. The germline gives CDR1 SGHAT, CDR2 FQNNGV. This CDR3 reads CASSPSRGGNQPQHF. CDR3 DNA sequence: TGTGCCAGCAGCCCCAGCAGGGGAGGGAATCAGCCCCAGCATTTT.

Concerning this clone: Additional DNA sequences in this sample encode the identical CDR3. The J gene is TRBJ1-2, the V gene TRBV4-3; D is undetermined. CDR3 size: 13 residues. V shed 1 base and J shed 5 bases, with 8 bases lying between them. Germline CDR1 reads LGHNA; CDR2 reads YSLEER. Written as DNA, the CDR3 is TGCGCCAGCAGCCAAGTCAAGGCATATGGCTACACCTTC. Its protein is CASSQVKAYGYTF.

This chain links TRBV5-6 with TRBJ2-5; weak D call: TRBD1 (5 bases). Germline loops: CDR1 SGHDT, CDR2 YYEEEE. The V gene lost 0 bases and the J gene lost 5 bases, with 5 bases spanning the gap. This CDR3 contains 12 residues. The CDR3 bases are TGTGCCAGCAGCTTGGCAGGGGAGACCCAGTACTTC. Translated, it gives CASSLAGETQYF. Drawing the rest from reference TRBV5-6 and TRBJ2-5, the complete variable domain is DAGVTQSPTHLIKTRGQQVTLRCSPKSGHDTVSWYQQALGQGPQFIFQYYEEEERQRGNFPDRFSGHQFPNYSSELNVNALLLGDSALYLCASSLAGETQYFGPGTRLLVL.

The chain combines TRBV5-8 with TRBJ2-3, with a weak D call TRBD2 (6 bases). In germline, CDR1 is SGHTS, CDR2 YDEGEE. This CDR3 is 15 amino acids long. Deletions cut 1 base from V and 7 bases from J, with 16 bases between. The CDR3 region has the DNA TGTGCCAGCAGCTTGTCCAGCGGGTATTTAAATACGCAGTATTTT. It is translated as CASSLSSGYLNTQYF.

This clone was counted once. The chain uses TRBV4-3 and TRBJ2-5; 10 bases map to TRBD2. The V and J ends lost 8 bases and 5 bases, in that order; junction bases with no gene match: 5. The CDR3 length is 13 residues. CDR1 is LGHNA and CDR2 is YSLEER in the germline V gene. In nucleotides, the CDR3 is TGCGCCAGCGGCGGGACTAGCGCCGAGACCCAGTACTTC. Translating it yields CASGGTSAETQYF.

The chain joins TRBV27 to TRBJ2-2; D is tentatively TRBD1 or TRBD2 (5 bases each). The CDR3 spans 19 residues. V was shortened by 4 bases and J by 4 bases, with 25 bases between the two germline ends. Germline CDR1 is MNHEY and CDR2 is SMNVEV (reference sequence). The DNA of the CDR3 is TGTGCCAGCAGTTCGCCCCCCAGCGGACACAGCATCTCCACCGGGGAGCTGTTTTTT. This codes for CASSSPPSGHSISTGELFF.

This clone appeared a few times. The rearrangement uses TRBV4-2 and TRBJ1-2, with D maybe TRBD1 (6 bases). V was clipped by 0 bases and J by 4 bases, with 12 bases between them. The CDR3 runs 15 residues. The germline V gene encodes CDR1 LGHNA and CDR2 YNFKEQ. The DNA of the CDR3 is TGTGCCAGCAGCCAAGATAGGGGGGGCGGCTATGGCTACACCTTC. It codes for CASSQDRGGGYGYTF.

V and J are TRBV19 and TRBJ2-1; D is tentatively TRBD1 or TRBD2 (5 bases each). Trimming left V 11 bases short and J 2 bases short, with 13 bases between. The CDR3 spans 13 residues. Looked up from germline, CDR1 is LNHDA and CDR2 is SQIVND (reference sequence). CDR3 coding DNA: TGTGCCGCCGGGGCTAGCCCCTACAATGAGCAGTTCTTC. It specifies CAAGASPYNEQFF.

The chain is built from TRBV9 and TRBJ2-3, with 11 bases lining up with TRBD2. The V gene end was trimmed by 0 bases and the J gene end by 5 bases; junction bases not matched to a gene: 5. The CDR3 has 16 amino acids. From germline, CDR1 is SGDLS and CDR2 YYNGEE. The CDR3 nucleotides read TGTGCCAGCAGCGTAGGTAGCGGGGGGGCCGTAGATACGCAGTATTTT. Amino acids: CASSVGSGGAVDTQYF.

This chain connects TRBV7-9 to TRBJ1-4; D uncertain. The CDR3 has 14 residues. Trimming pared 7 bases from V and 0 bases from J, leaving 9 bases between. Germline loops: CDR1 SEHNR, CDR2 FQNEAQ (reference sequence). In DNA form, the CDR3 reads TGTGCCAGCACCAGAGATGCAACTAATGAAAAACTGTTTTTT. This gives the protein CASTRDATNEKLFF.

The J gene is TRBJ1-6, the V gene TRBV5-4; D is ambiguous. From germline, CDR1 is SGHNT and CDR2 YYREEE (reference sequence). V was trimmed by 2 bases and J by 7 bases, leaving 10 bases between them. The CDR3 contains 14 residues. The CDR3: CASSLARENSPLHF. For the CDR3, the DNA is TGTGCCAGCAGCTTAGCTCGAGAGAATTCACCCCTCCACTTT.

The CDR3 DNA follows: TGTGCCAGCAGTGAGGCGGGGAGCCCGAACACCGGGGAGCTGTTTTTT. It encodes CASSEAGSPNTGELFF. The rearrangement links TRBV25-1 to TRBJ2-2; possible D gene TRBD2, 6 bases. The CDR3 extends over 16 amino acids. Germline CDR1 reads MGHDK; CDR2 reads SYGVNS. Between the trimmed V and J ends, which lost 3 bases and 0 bases, there was a span of 11 bases.

The V call is TRBV27, the J call TRBJ2-1, with D hard to call. Trimming took off 6 bases at V and 8 bases at J, with 26 bases between the two ends. Germline CDR1 MNHEY, CDR2 SMNVEV (reference sequence). There are 17 residues in the CDR3. The CDR3 nucleotides are TGTGCCAGCAGCCACCGTATCCCCCCATCCCGTTTTGATGAGCAGTTCTTC. The encoded protein is CASSHRIPPSRFDEQFF.

The rearrangement uses TRBV15 and TRBJ2-5; D is perhaps TRBD2 (5 bases). The end of the DNA aligns better with TRBJ2-7, so the J call may be wrong. This CDR3 is built from 14 residues. Germline V CDR1 and CDR2: LNHNV, YYDKDF (reference sequence). CDR3: CATSRDRGTYEQYF. CDR3 bases: TGTGCCACCAGCAGAGATCGGGGAACCTACGAGCAGTACTTC.

The chain has TRBV9 and TRBJ2-5, with a weak D call TRBD1 (6 bases). Looked up from germline, CDR1 is SGDLS and CDR2 is YYNGEE. The V end was cut by 1 base, the J end by 7 bases, with 11 bases between. The length of the CDR3 is 13 residues. DNA of the CDR3: TGTGCCAGCAGCGTACTAGTCAGGGGGACCCAGTACTTC. This translates into CASSVLVRGTQYF.

V usage is TRBV5-4 and J usage is TRBJ1-2, with D possibly matching TRBD1 (5 bases). V lost 2 bases, J lost 5 bases, and 13 bases lay in between. The CDR3 is 14 amino acids. Germline CDR1 reads SGHNT; CDR2 reads YYREEE (reference sequence). CDR3: CASSLYRRKYGYTF. Written as DNA, the CDR3 is TGTGCCAGCAGCTTATACAGGAGGAAGTATGGCTACACCTTC.

This chain uses TRBV29-1 with TRBJ1-5, with D hard to call. V lost 3 bases and J lost 3, with 12 bases in between. This CDR3 region has 14 residues. Germline values: CDR1 SQVTM, CDR2 ANQGSEA. As DNA, the CDR3 is TGCAGCGTTGAGGTTGGAGGGCCCAATCAGCCCCAGCATTTT. This codes for CSVEVGGPNQPQHF.

The J gene is TRBJ1-2, the V gene TRBV4-1; possible D gene TRBD1, 5 bases. The CDR3 consists of 16 residues. Germline lookup yields CDR1 MGHRA and CDR2 YSYEKL. V lost 4 bases to trimming and J lost 4 bases, with 19 bases between them. CDR3: CASSPRFVAGAYGYTF. In DNA, the CDR3 is TGCGCCAGCAGCCCCCGGTTCGTCGCCGGGGCCTATGGCTACACCTTC.